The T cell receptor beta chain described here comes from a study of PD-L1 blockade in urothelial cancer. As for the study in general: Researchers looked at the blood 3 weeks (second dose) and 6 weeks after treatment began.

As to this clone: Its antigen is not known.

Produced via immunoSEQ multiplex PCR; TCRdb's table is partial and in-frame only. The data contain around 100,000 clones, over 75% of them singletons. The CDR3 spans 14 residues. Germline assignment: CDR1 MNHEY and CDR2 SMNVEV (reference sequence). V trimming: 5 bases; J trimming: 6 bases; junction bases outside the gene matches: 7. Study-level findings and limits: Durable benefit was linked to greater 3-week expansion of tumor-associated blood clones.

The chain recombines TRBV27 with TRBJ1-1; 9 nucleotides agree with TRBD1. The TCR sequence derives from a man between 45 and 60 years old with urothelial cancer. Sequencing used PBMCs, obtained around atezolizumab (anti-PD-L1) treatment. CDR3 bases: TGTGCCAGCAGTCACCCCCGGGACAGGGCTGAAGCTTTCTTT. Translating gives CASSHPRDRAEAFF.